A selection of T cell receptor beta chains follows, all from one sample in a study of T cell responses to AZD1222 COVID-19 vaccine. Clones were read by immunoSEQ multiplex PCR, and TCRdb kept only the in-frame ones, dropping some. The top ten hold 1.6% of the sample, which has over 110,000 clones, 75% to 90% seen once. Material: peripheral blood, obtained on day 0 of AZD1222 vaccination. These receptors all come from an adult in good health. Both conserved end residues are part of each CDR3. Fields, in order: V gene, J gene, D gene, clone size, CDR3 protein, CDR3 DNA. D genes are given only for firm matches. Where a row states a size, it is once, few, many or the class of an expanded clone; other rows omit it.

TRBV7-3	TRBJ1-1	NA	NA	CASSLTDSLNTEAFF	TGTGCCAGCAGCTTAACAGACAGCTTGAACACTGAAGCTTTCTTT
TRBV9	TRBJ1-2	NA	NA	CASSVAPYGYTF	TGTGCCAGCAGCGTAGCCCCTTATGGCTACACCTTC
TRBV5-8	TRBJ1-1	TRBD1	NA	CASSLGTGHTEAFF	TGTGCCAGCAGCCTCGGGACAGGGCACACTGAAGCTTTCTTT
TRBV24-1	TRBJ2-2	NA	NA	CATSDSILITGELFF	TGTGCCACCAGTGATTCAATACTGATCACCGGGGAGCTGTTTTTT
TRBV19	TRBJ1-1	NA	few	CASSIVGGNTEAFF	TGTGCCAGTAGTATAGTGGGCGGGAACACTGAAGCTTTCTTT
TRBV7-9	TRBJ1-6	NA	NA	CASSLAASPLHF	TGTGCCAGCAGCTTAGCCGCCTCACCCCTCCACTTT
TRBV19	TRBJ1-1	NA	NA	CASSTGLGRLVDTEAFF	TGTGCCAGTAGTACTGGACTAGGAAGGTTAGTAGACACTGAAGCTTTCTTT
TRBV6-4	TRBJ2-2	TRBD2	NA	CASSERGGITGELFF	TGTGCCAGCAGTGAGCGGGGGGGTATCACCGGGGAGCTGTTTTTT
TRBV10-1	TRBJ1-2	TRBD1	NA	CASSEWTGFYGYTF	TGCGCCAGCAGTGAGTGGACAGGGTTCTATGGCTACACCTTC
TRBV18	TRBJ1-1	NA	NA	CASSPPGGLGNTEAFF	TGTGCCAGCTCACCTCCGGGGGGGTTGGGGAACACTGAAGCTTTCTTT
TRBV4-2	TRBJ1-5	TRBD1	NA	CASSQDTGQGVQPQHF	TGTGCCAGCAGCCAAGATACGGGACAGGGGGTTCAGCCCCAGCATTTT
TRBV10-3	TRBJ1-1	NA	NA	CAISSITEAFF	TGTGCCATCAGTAGTATCACTGAAGCTTTCTTT
TRBV3-1/TRBV3-2	TRBJ1-2	NA	once	CASSQGQNYGYTF	TGTGCCAGCAGCCAGGGTCAGAACTATGGCTACACCTTC
TRBV7-9	TRBJ2-5	NA	few	CASSFSGAGKVQETQYF	TGTGCCAGCAGCTTCTCCGGGGCCGGAAAGGTCCAAGAGACCCAGTACTTC
TRBV4-1	TRBJ1-2	TRBD1	NA	CASSQDYWDSYGYTF	TGCGCCAGCAGCCAAGATTATTGGGACAGCTATGGCTACACCTTC
TRBV4-3	TRBJ1-1	NA	once	CASSQGSAFF	TGCGCCAGCAGCCAAGGTAGTGCTTTCTTT
TRBV18	TRBJ1-5	NA	few	CASSPTSGAHQPQHF	TGTGCCAGCTCACCTACCTCGGGGGCCCATCAGCCCCAGCATTTT
TRBV20-1	TRBJ2-7	NA	NA	CSAKGPYEQYF	TGCAGTGCTAAGGGACCCTACGAGCAGTACTTC
TRBV19	TRBJ1-1	NA	NA	CASSIGVENTEAFF	TGTGCCAGTAGTATAGGTGTCGAGAACACTGAAGCTTTCTTT
TRBV27	TRBJ2-1	NA	few	CASSLTRVEQFF	TGTGCCAGCAGTTTGACTAGGGTTGAGCAGTTCTTC
TRBV7-9	TRBJ2-3	NA	NA	CASSLASSGTDTQYF	TGTGCCAGCAGCTTAGCGAGTAGCGGCACAGATACGCAGTATTTT
TRBV30	TRBJ2-3	NA	NA	CAWSRGDTQYF	TGTGCCTGGAGCCGGGGGGATACGCAGTATTTT
TRBV25-1	TRBJ1-1	NA	NA	CASSDGPLEAFF	TGTGCCAGCAGTGACGGTCCACTAGAAGCTTTCTTT
TRBV5-4	TRBJ2-3	TRBD2	few	CASSSPTSGGSTDTQYF	TGTGCCAGCAGCTCCCCGACTAGCGGGGGAAGCACAGATACGCAGTATTTT
TRBV6-5	TRBJ2-7	TRBD2	NA	CASSYSLAGAYEQYF	TGTGCCAGCAGTTACTCGCTAGCGGGAGCCTACGAGCAGTACTTC
TRBV6-6	TRBJ2-1	TRBD2	NA	CASSRRPRTSGGYNEQFF	TGTGCCAGCAGTCGACGGCCTCGTACTAGCGGGGGGTACAATGAGCAGTTCTTC
TRBV5-5	TRBJ2-2	NA	NA	CASSFGGRYTGELFF	TGTGCCAGCAGCTTTGGGGGACGGTACACCGGGGAGCTGTTTTTT
TRBV13	TRBJ1-1	TRBD1	NA	CASSNRDRGTNTEAFF	TGTGCCAGCAGCAACCGGGACAGGGGCACGAACACTGAAGCTTTCTTT
TRBV30	TRBJ1-1	NA	NA	CAWTRRNTEAFF	TGTGCCTGGACTAGGAGGAACACTGAAGCTTTCTTT
TRBV10-3	TRBJ1-2	NA	NA	CATGALPNYGYTF	TGTGCCACAGGGGCCCTCCCTAACTATGGCTACACCTTC
TRBV28	TRBJ2-1	TRBD1	NA	CASLRDRAYNEQFF	TGTGCCAGTCTACGGGACAGGGCCTACAATGAGCAGTTCTTC
TRBV5-4	TRBJ2-5	NA	NA	CASSLLEKAQYF	TGTGCCAGCAGCTTGTTAGAGAAGGCCCAGTACTTC
TRBV28	TRBJ2-7	NA	NA	CASRSYEDYEQYF	TGTGCCAGCAGATCCTACGAGGATTACGAGCAGTACTTC
TRBV3-1/TRBV3-2	TRBJ1-2	NA	NA	CASSHTIGASYGYTF	TGTGCCAGCAGCCATACTATCGGTGCTTCCTATGGCTACACCTTC
TRBV7-3	TRBJ1-4	NA	NA	CASSPYTGSGYEKLFF	TGTGCCAGCAGCCCCTACACAGGGTCGGGTTATGAAAAACTGTTTTTT
TRBV4-2	TRBJ2-1	NA	NA	CASSHSSGGASYNEQFF	TGTGCCAGCAGCCACTCTAGTGGGGGGGCTTCCTACAATGAGCAGTTCTTC
TRBV4-2	TRBJ1-1	NA	NA	CASSQERVGAEAFF	TGTGCCAGCAGCCAAGAGAGGGTGGGCGCTGAAGCTTTCTTT
TRBV5-1	TRBJ1-2	NA	NA	CASSPDQYGYTF	TGCGCCAGCAGCCCGGACCAGTATGGCTACACCTTC
TRBV29-1	TRBJ2-3	TRBD2	NA	CSVLPGLHTDTQYF	TGCAGCGTTTTACCGGGACTACACACAGATACGCAGTATTTT
TRBV5-1	TRBJ2-1	TRBD1	NA	CASSLAVTGVYNEQFF	TGCGCCAGCAGCTTGGCGGTGACAGGGGTCTACAATGAGCAGTTCTTC
TRBV4-2	TRBJ2-3	NA	NA	CASSQGLIGDTQYF	TGTGCCAGCAGCCAGGGGCTTATCGGAGATACGCAGTATTTT
TRBV6-1	TRBJ2-2	NA	NA	CASSEEGGSGRTGELFF	TGTGCCAGCAGTGAAGAAGGAGGGAGCGGTCGGACCGGGGAGCTGTTTTTT
TRBV5-6	TRBJ1-2	TRBD1	NA	CASSAGQVLYTF	TGTGCCAGCAGCGCGGGACAGGTCCTCTACACCTTC
TRBV28	TRBJ1-1	NA	NA	CASSLGGLNTEAFF	TGTGCCAGCAGTTTGGGGGGGTTGAACACTGAAGCTTTCTTT
TRBV11-2	TRBJ2-2	NA	NA	CASSLLGRGTGELFF	TGTGCCAGCAGCTTATTGGGTCGGGGGACCGGGGAGCTGTTTTTT